This TCR beta chain was retrieved from a study of PD-1 blockade in classical Hodgkin lymphoma. Study observations and caveats: Compared with healthy donors, newly diagnosed patients reportedly showed lower baseline TCR diversity. CD8+ TCR diversity did not rise significantly by C4D1, unlike CD4+.

Following autologous stem cell transplantation, relapse occurred in every patient, and exposure to brentuximab vedotin varied. To note about this clone: The antigen is unknown.

Profiling relied on immunoSEQ multiplex PCR, and the TCRdb table lists in-frame clones only, not all of them. The data hold almost 100,000 clones, with 80% to 95% observed a single time. Germline loops: CDR1 KGHSH, CDR2 LQKENI. The CDR3 loop spans 12 amino acids. The V gene lost 6 bases and the J gene lost 1 base, with 6 bases spanning the gap. This sequence joins TRBV18 and TRBJ1-1; D is uncertain. The clonotype was recovered from a human donor with classical Hodgkin lymphoma. Here the sequenced sample was peripheral blood mononuclear cells (PBMCs), taken at baseline. The CDR3 nucleotides are TGTGCCAGCTCTGGACGGAACACTGAAGCTTTCTTT. Translated: CASSGRNTEAFF.